Listed below are T cell receptor beta chains from one sample, sequenced in a study of molecular identifiers for immune sequencing clone quantification. TCRdb processed the PCR reads anew with MiXCR; each CDR3 protein has one entry. Altogether 490,000 or so distinct CDR3 sequences are present, 25% being singletons, with the ten largest covering 0.76%. The sample taken for sequencing was naive CD8+ T cells from blood, with Jurkat cell RNA spiked in. The receptors stem from a human donor in good health. Some libraries in this study had Jurkat cell RNA spiked in. Each CDR3 is given with its conserved first and last residue. The D gene is left open where the match is weak. Clone size, where shown, is once, few, many, or a class for clones that have expanded.

TRBJ1-1 | many | NA | TRBV19 | CASSIGAMNTEAFF | TGTGCCAGTAGTATTGGAGCGATGAACACTGAAGCTTTCTTT
TRBJ2-2 | NA | NA | TRBV4-1 | CASSPLGQQFRTGELFF | TGCGCCAGCAGCCCGCTTGGCCAACAGTTCAGAACCGGGGAGCTGTTTTTT
TRBJ2-7 | many | TRBD1 | TRBV5-1 | CASSWTGNVFEQYF | TGCGCCAGCAGCTGGACAGGTAATGTGTTCGAGCAGTACTTC
TRBJ2-1 | few | TRBD2 | TRBV27 | CASSYSGDLNEQFF | TGTGCCAGCAGTTACAGCGGGGACCTTAATGAGCAGTTCTTC
TRBJ2-1 | many | NA | TRBV4-1 | CASSQGAYNEQFF | TGCGCCAGCAGCCAAGGGGCCTACAATGAGCAGTTCTTC
TRBJ1-1 | NA | NA | TRBV10-1 | CASSESWGTEAFF | TGCGCCAGCAGTGAGTCGTGGGGCACTGAAGCTTTCTTT
TRBJ2-1 | few | NA | TRBV7-9 | CASTQDYSYNEQFF | TGTGCCAGCACCCAGGACTACTCCTACAATGAGCAGTTCTTC
TRBJ2-1 | NA | TRBD2 | TRBV5-1 | CASDPAGGLYNEQFF | TGCGCCAGCGATCCAGCGGGAGGGCTCTACAATGAGCAGTTCTTC
TRBJ1-1 | NA | TRBD1 | TRBV9 | CTSSVARVRTGRIGTEAFF | TGTACCAGCAGCGTAGCTCGAGTCCGGACAGGTAGGATTGGCACTGAAGCTTTCTTT
TRBJ1-5 | many | NA | TRBV4-1 | CASSPAGNQPQHF | TGCGCCAGCAGCCCCGCCGGGAATCAGCCCCAGCATTTT
TRBJ1-1 | NA | NA | TRBV6-4 | CASSAHANTEAFF | TGTGCCAGCAGTGCACATGCGAACACTGAAGCTTTCTTT
TRBJ1-1 | NA | NA | TRBV6-1 | CASSELAFF | TGTGCCAGCAGTGAACTAGCTTTCTTT
TRBJ2-1 | NA | TRBD2 | TRBV27 | CASSFSGGALNEQFF | TGTGCCAGCAGTTTTAGCGGGGGGGCCTTAAATGAGCAGTTCTTC
TRBJ1-1 | NA | NA | TRBV4-1 | CASNPLQGKNTEAFF | TGCGCCAGCAACCCCTTGCAGGGTAAGAACACTGAAGCTTTCTTT
TRBJ2-2 | few | NA | TRBV5-1 | CASSLWGRGGELFF | TGCGCCAGCAGCTTATGGGGGCGAGGCGGGGAGCTGTTTTTT
TRBJ1-4 | NA | NA | TRBV6-2/TRBV6-3 | CASSYSREKLFF | TGTGCCAGCAGTTACTCGAGAGAAAAACTGTTTTTT